Described below is a single T cell receptor (beta chain) sequence and its context. Only a few counts were recorded for this clonotype. Its antigen is still unknown. At one end the junction does not follow the germline gene, possibly because of a read error. The sample comes from a study of blood T cells in healthy people across ages (dated by TCRdb to between 2015 and 2017). With respect to the entire study: In model experiments, roughly one uniquely barcoded TCR beta cDNA molecule per two T cells was captured by template switching. To avoid experimental bias, donors of different ages were distributed randomly across sequencing lanes. To track age-related changes in TCR beta repertoire diversity, the study relied on deep sequencing normalized with unique cDNA molecular identifiers. Two additional independent replicas of 1 million unique cDNA reads from the same blood draw were analyzed for two donors (one aged 18 to 30 and one aged 80 or older). The donors were split into four age groups: young (average around 15 years), middle-aged (over 35), aged (over 55) and long-lived (roughly 86). Paper-wide results and their limitations: As age increased, observed TCR beta diversity per million T cells dropped in a roughly linear way, and a significant reduction was already evident by age around 41. Compared with the aged group, the long-lived group had more naive CD4+ T cells, fewer expanded clones and increased TCR diversity, a pattern suggesting age selection. The percentage of naive T cells measured by flow cytometry correlated strongly with observed TCR beta diversity. The CMV infection status of donors was not known, potentially confounding age-related changes in expanded clonotypes. Bulk unsorted PBMC profiling prevented conclusive comparison of naive and antigen-experienced compartments. Estimates of total diversity based on one million sequenced T cells were regarded as lower bounds and as underestimates.

The roughly 38 donors, aged about 6 to 95 years, were systemically healthy Caucasian individuals from Russia. Each donor gave about 9.7 milliliters of peripheral blood, drawn into EDTA-treated Vacutainer tubes. Ficoll-Paque density-gradient centrifugation was used to isolate PBMCs, with at least 6 million obtained per sample. Trizol reagent was used to extract total RNA from the PBMCs, yielding at least 6 micrograms per sample. Naive CD45RAhigh/CD27high T cell percentages were measured by flow cytometry on a PBMC aliquot from every donor. Library method: 5' RACE. TCRdb names Illumina HiSeq 2500 as the instrument used. The second PCR ran for roughly 7 to 12 cycles and used a J-beta primer mix along with a sample-barcoded 5' primer. A unique molecular identifier was introduced onto each TCR beta cDNA molecule by a template-switch 5' adaptor carrying 12 random nucleotides. Each sample yielded at least 2.5 million CDR3-containing paired-end reads. First-strand cDNA synthesis was performed from all RNA using the Mint cDNA synthesis kit, with priming by a TRBC-specific oligonucleotide. After uracil-DNA glycosylase treatment, a first 18-cycle PCR used universal primers M1SS and BC2_uni_R on all cDNA. In the paper's pipeline: Normalization of each sample was performed by random selection of 1 million high-quality reads, each carrying a distinct molecular identifier. Instead of being binned into consensus sequences, reads that shared molecular identifiers were thrown out. MiTCR, with a Q25 quality threshold and the strictest error-elimination algorithm, was used for CDR3 identification, clonotype clustering and error correction. A nonparametric unseen species model using Euler transformation provided a lower-bound estimate of total TCR beta diversity. TCRdb cleaned the public reads at Q25 with fastp, built clones with MiXCR and kept in-frame beta chains. Every entry covers one CDR3 protein and lists the most common genes and DNA from its rows. In this record, the V and J calls reflect TCRdb's handling and not the investigators' own analysis. The table for this sample lists under 750,000 distinct CDR3 sequences; around half of them were counted only once. The ten most abundant clones make up roughly 25% of the sample.

According to the germline V gene (reference sequence), CDR1 reads SEHNR and CDR2 reads FQNEAQ. The CDR3 measures 14 amino acids from cysteine to phenylalanine. Here the CDR3 DNA is all that survives: 42 bases in frame from base 1. The receptor's source is a man at least 80 years old in good health. This chain joins TRBV7-9 to TRBJ2-5; the D gene identity is not certain. The sequencing input was blood. The CDR3 has the sequence CASSVAGLGETQYF. The nucleotides are TGTGCCAGCAGCGTAGCTGGCCTTGGGGAGACCCAGTACTTC.